This T cell receptor (beta chain) appears in the sequencing data of a study of T cell responses to AZD1222 COVID-19 vaccine. Turning to the study itself: Whether given at about 4 or about 12 weeks, second doses were pooled.

V lost 4 bases and J lost 0, with 10 bases in between. The CDR3 extends over 15 amino acids. The germline V gene encodes CDR1 SGHRS and CDR2 YFSETQ. Method: immunoSEQ multiplex PCR; TCRdb's copy keeps in-frame clones and lacks some. Among some 140,000 clones listed, about 90% were seen once. Points from the study as a whole: The peak T cell response came first, and repertoires were sampled only after it.

On this clone: Its antigen remains unknown.

The TCR sequence derives from an adult in good health. The chain carries TRBV5-1 and TRBJ1-4; maybe TRBD1 (6 bases). The sample was peripheral blood, taken on day 0 of AZD1222 vaccination. The CDR3 protein is CASSEQGATNEKLFF. The CDR3 DNA reads as TGCGCCAGCAGCGAACAGGGCGCAACTAATGAAAAACTGTTTTTT.